These 3 T cell receptor beta chains were all obtained from the same sample, sequenced in a study of T cell responses to AZD1222 COVID-19 vaccine. Assay: immunoSEQ multiplex PCR; the TCRdb copy retains only in-frame clones and omits some. The sample has some 180,000 clones; 88% are singletons. The input for sequencing was peripheral blood, taken on day 0 of AZD1222 vaccination. The receptors were gathered from an adult in good health.

CDR3 nucleotides: TGTGCCAGCCATCGTAACAGGCGACTCAATCAGCCCCAGCATTTT. It yields the protein CASHRNRRLNQPQHF. J is TRBJ1-5 and V is TRBV28; weak D call: TRBD1 (5 bases). Germline CDR1 and CDR2: MDHEN and SYDVKM. V was pared by 8 bases and J by 3 bases, with 17 bases between. This CDR3 is built from 15 residues.

The gene calls are TRBV27 and TRBJ2-2, with 9 bases lining up with TRBD2. This CDR3 contains 18 residues. CDR1 and CDR2 (germline): MNHEY, SMNVEV (reference sequence). Losses at the gene ends were 6 bases for V and 6 bases for J; bases not matched to a gene: 17. The CDR3 coding sequence is TGTGCCAGCAGCTCGGACCCTAATTTAGCGGGAGAGGCCGGGGAGCTGTTTTTT. Its translation is CASSSDPNLAGEAGELFF.

The chain employs TRBV10-3 and TRBJ2-7; D is possibly TRBD1 (5 bases). Deletions cut 0 bases from V and 3 bases from J, with 12 bases between. The germline gives CDR1 ENHRY, CDR2 SYGVKD. The CDR3 totals 15 residues. CDR3 nucleotide sequence: TGTGCCATCAGTGAGTCTCAGGGTTTAAACTACGAGCAGTACTTC. Its translation is CAISESQGLNYEQYF.